Included here is one TCR beta chain sequence, with context. Its antigen target is currently unknown. Base-call qualities are not available, and no considerably larger clone is one nucleotide away. In light of the paper, this sample's time point label describes: cells obtained before transplantation from donor or recipient. CD3+CD4+ and CD3+CD8+ populations were FACS-sorted from unstimulated pre-transplant donor and recipient cells taken from spleen or lymph nodes. The sample comes from a study of graft-versus-host responses after intestinal transplantation (dated by TCRdb to 2020 to 2022). Concerning the study at large: Recipients received multivisceral, liver-intestinal, or isolated intestinal transplants. Every recipient was given anti-thymocyte globulin induction, followed by around three years of maintenance tacrolimus and steroids. After intestinal transplantation, graft-versus-host and host-versus-graft alloreactive T cell clones were followed in the graft, circulation and bone marrow using bulk TCR-beta CDR3 sequencing. To identify alloreactive clones, pre-transplant mixed lymphocyte reaction products were sequenced and then compared with unstimulated pre-transplant donor and recipient T cells. The cohort enrolled 20 to 30 intestinal transplant recipients, one of whom was a retransplant, and 3 patients without pretransplant specimens were excluded. A peak of at least 4% donor T cells among recipient peripheral blood mononuclear cells was the definition used for donor T cell macrochimerism. Samples from three later patients were sequenced in-house on an Illumina MiSeq with MiXCR processing rather than by the commercial service. On the study overall, not on this receptor specifically: Early after transplant, declines in HvG clones were associated with peak levels of circulating GvH clones. GvH clones turned up in recipient bone marrow, with some appearing earlier in ileal mucosa or blood, a pattern consistent with an intestinal mucosal origin. In the allografts of patients with donor T cell macrochimerism, GvH to HvG T cell clonal ratios were high. Conclusions were limited by the relatively low number and heterogeneity of intestinal transplant patients.

To prepare the library, the immunoSEQ multiplex PCR assay was applied. For most patients, genomic DNA was isolated with the Qiagen DNeasy Blood and Tissue Kit and shipped frozen to Adaptive Biotechnologies for TCR sequencing. For most patients, genomic DNA was subjected to high-throughput TCR-beta CDR3 sequencing by Adaptive Biotechnologies. Under the source paper's analysis protocol: Adaptive's ImmunoSEQ software was the source of the TCR sequencing data for over 15 patients, while a few other patients were processed with MiXCR and VDJtools. To correct CD4 versus CD8 sorting errors, any sequence found in both subsets at a frequency ratio below 5:1 was removed. CDR3 nucleotide sequences shared between donor and recipient were removed because their origin could not be assigned. Alloreactive clones required at least 2-fold expansion over unstimulated cells and minimum CFSE-low frequency of 0.002% (template counts) or 0.001% (read counts). A clone was considered mappable if detected in the sequenced pre-transplant spleen, lymph node, or MLR CFSE-low populations of the donor or recipient. The cumulative frequency of alloreactive clones was calculated as a percentage of all sequences, weighted by copy number. The clones in this table, taken by TCRdb from immuneACCESS, are in-frame only. Not every clone is retained; where verified, under half of the shortfall comes from an unresolved V gene, and the cause of the rest is unknown. V and J calls and clone size are given by that table; D and trimming were obtained from the DNA. The sample contains roughly 100,000 clones, roughly 89% of them found a single time. Of the sample, more than 0.15% is held by the ten largest clones.

V and J lose 0 bases and 7 bases, and a span of 15 bases separates them. Measured from the cysteine to the phenylalanine, the CDR3 is 14 residues long. Only the CDR3 region is kept as DNA, spanning 42 bases read in frame from base 1. Reading the germline V gene (reference sequence) gives CDR1 GTSNPN and CDR2 SVGIG. The source was unstimulated CD4+ T cells sorted from spleen or lymph node cells, collected before transplant. This TCR derives from a human donor who was the organ donor for an intestinal transplant. The V gene is TRBV30 and the J gene is TRBJ1-2, and possibly TRBD1, on 6 matching bases. The CDR3 amino acid sequence is: CAWSVSQGISGYTF. The DNA sequence is as follows: TGTGCCTGGAGTGTAAGTCAGGGGATTAGTGGCTACACCTTC.